The source of this TCR beta chain is a study of type 1 regulatory T cells. Study information: An in vitro protocol generated T-allo10, a Tr1-enriched, alloantigen-specific CD4 T cell product.

The CDR3 loop spans 15 amino acids. Trimming took off 2 bases at V and 5 bases at J, with 17 bases between the two ends. Germline V gives CDR1 DFQATT, CDR2 SNEGSKA (reference sequence). With regard to this clonotype: Its antigen is currently unknown.

Each CDR3 protein is one row after TCRdb ran MiXCR on the reads. The sample lists about 68,000 distinct CDR3 sequences; approximately 64% were seen once. This TCR derives from a human donor in good health. Sample: cultured T cells, either the whole culture or a sorted T cell fraction (not recorded which). Subset given: Tr1-enriched cell product generated in vitro against host alloantigens. The chain couples TRBV20-1 to TRBJ2-3; no firm D call. The CDR3 is CSARPSQKPQDTQYF. In DNA form, the CDR3 reads TGCAGTGCTAGACCGTCCCAAAAGCCGCAAGATACGCAGTATTTT.